These 32 T cell receptor beta chains originate from one sample sequenced in a study of identical twins. TCRdb re-derived calls from the 5' RACE reads in MiXCR, one entry per CDR3 protein. The sample lists 1.5 million or so distinct CDR3 sequences, about 31% occurring once. Sequenced material: cord blood. The origin of the receptors is a newborn girl in good health.

This chain joins TRBV7-2 and TRBJ1-2; no clear D. The CDR3 runs to 15 residues. The germline gives CDR1 SGHTA, CDR2 FQGNSA. Trimming pared 1 base from V and 2 bases from J, leaving 11 bases between. CDR3 loop: CASSLERHPNYGYTF. DNA of the CDR3: TGTGCCAGCAGCTTAGAAAGACACCCAAACTATGGCTACACCTTC.

This clonotype has just a few counts. The J gene is TRBJ2-7, the V gene TRBV4-1; D possibly matches TRBD1 or TRBD2 (5 bases each). Trimming pared 1 base from V and 0 bases from J, leaving 10 bases between. Looked up from germline, CDR1 is MGHRA and CDR2 is YSYEKL. This CDR3 is built from 15 residues. The CDR3 DNA sequence: TGCGCCAGCAGCCAAGTGGGACCAAGCTCCTACGAGCAGTACTTC. It encodes CASSQVGPSSYEQYF.

This clonotype was observed at least ten times. The chain is built from TRBV28 and TRBJ1-2; the match to TRBD1 covers 8 bases. Germline assignment: CDR1 MDHEN and CDR2 SYDVKM. The length of the CDR3 is 13 residues. The V segment lost 2 bases and the J segment 8 bases; nucleotides outside the gene matches: 4. The CDR3 here is CASSLAGGLGYTF. CDR3 coding DNA: TGTGCCAGCAGTTTAGCAGGGGGCTTGGGCTACACCTTC.

V is TRBV3-1 and J is TRBJ1-2; D ambiguous. In germline, CDR1 is LGHDT, CDR2 YNNKEL (reference sequence). The CDR3 extends over 15 amino acids. The germline V and J ends were trimmed by 3 bases and 1 base, with 12 bases remaining between them. As DNA, the CDR3 is TGTGCCAGCAGCCAGGATCCGAATAATAACTATGGCTACACCTTC. It is translated as CASSQDPNNNYGYTF.

The chain joins TRBV29-1 to TRBJ1-5, with 7 nucleotides matching TRBD1. J was trimmed by 0 bases and V by 4 bases; bases with no gene match: 9. CDR3 length: 16 residues. Looked up from germline, CDR1 is SQVTM and CDR2 is ANQGSEA. The DNA of the CDR3 is TGCAGCGTTGCCTCAGGGGGTGAGTTTAGCAATCAGCCCCAGCATTTT. It translates to CSVASGGEFSNQPQHF.

The V call is TRBV19, the J call TRBJ2-4; 9 nucleotides line up with TRBD1. Judging by the DNA end, TRBJ2-7 fits better; the J call may be wrong. This CDR3 contains 15 residues. CDR1 is LNHDA and CDR2 is SQIVND in the germline V gene (reference sequence). The CDR3 DNA sequence: TGTGCCAGTAGTATAGCCCGGACAGGGGCCTACGAGCAGTACTTC. Its translation: CASSIARTGAYEQYF.

This clonotype showed up just a few times. Here the CDR3 DNA reads TGTGCCAGCGTTCGCTGTGGCTACACCTTC. Translated: CASVRCGYTF. This chain joins TRBV6-7 and TRBJ1-2, with unresolved D. TRBV6-7 is annotated as an ORF whose role is uncertain. V was pared by 8 bases and J by 7 bases, with 8 bases between. This CDR3 is built from 10 residues.

As concerns this clonotype: A junction end diverges from the germline sequence, so it may reflect a read error. The chain joins TRBV5-1 to TRBJ2-1; 8 bases are a match to TRBD2. The germline CDR1 and CDR2 sequences are SGHRS and YFSETQ. The CDR3 consists of 15 residues. The CDR3 protein is CAGSLDGGAYNEQFF. DNA for the CDR3: TGCGCCGGCAGCTTGGACGGGGGGGCCTACAATGAGCAGTTCTTC. Using reference TRBV5-1 and TRBJ2-1 for the parts outside the CDR3, the full variable domain is KAGVTQTPRYLIKTRGQQVTLSCSPISGHRSVSWYQQTPGQGLQFLFEYFSETQRNKGNFPGRFSGRQFSNSRSEMNVSTLELGDSALYLCAGSLDGGAYNEQFFGPGTRLTVL.

Many counts were recorded for this clonotype. This sequence joins TRBV5-1 and TRBJ1-6; perhaps TRBD1 as D (6 bases). The germline gives CDR1 SGHRS, CDR2 YFSETQ. V was clipped by 4 bases and J by 5 bases, with 10 bases between them. This CDR3 is built from 14 residues. The CDR3 DNA sequence: TGCGCCAGCAGCCGGACAGTTAATAATTCACCCCTCCACTTT. It is translated as CASSRTVNNSPLHF.

The J gene is TRBJ1-5, the V gene TRBV15; possible D gene TRBD1, 5 bases. V was pared by 3 bases and J by 5 bases, with 11 bases between. The CDR3 is made up of 14 amino acids. Germline-derived CDR1 and CDR2 are LNHNV and YYDKDF (reference sequence). CDR3 nucleotide sequence: TGTGCCACCAGCAGGCGCAGGGAATATCAGCCCCAGCATTTT. Its translation: CATSRRREYQPQHF.

J is TRBJ2-1 and V is TRBV29-1, with 9 bases matching TRBD1. Germline-derived CDR1 and CDR2 are SQVTM and ANQGSEA. The CDR3 is 16 amino acids. Trimming cost V 5 bases and J 6 bases; bases outside gene matches: 14. The CDR3 nucleotides read TGCAGCGTTTTGCGGGACAGGGTCCCGACGCCCAATGAGCAGTTCTTC. Protein sequence: CSVLRDRVPTPNEQFF.

This clonotype came up a few times. The rearrangement joins TRBV28 to TRBJ1-5; D unresolved. The CDR3 contains 14 residues. Germline loops: CDR1 MDHEN, CDR2 SYDVKM. The ends were cut back, 7 bases at V and 4 bases at J, with 14 bases in the middle. DNA for the CDR3: TGTGCCAGCATGCCGCCCTATGAAAATCAGCCCCAGCATTTT. Its translation: CASMPPYENQPQHF.

This clonotype was counted a few times. J is TRBJ2-5 and V is TRBV28; 9 bases are a match to TRBD2. The CDR3 spans 14 residues. Losses at the gene ends were 2 bases for V and 11 bases for J; bases not matched to a gene: 9. CDR1 is MDHEN, CDR2 SYDVKM, per germline. The CDR3 loop reads CASSLAGGENEQYF. CDR3 nucleotide sequence: TGTGCCAGCAGTTTAGCGGGAGGGGAGAATGAGCAGTACTTC.

This clonotype showed up just a few times. The chain combines TRBV10-2 with TRBJ2-1; 7 positions match TRBD2. Germline V gene lookup returns CDR1 WSHSY and CDR2 SAAADI. The CDR3 covers 15 residues. The V and J ends lost 1 base and 4 bases, in that order; junction bases with no gene match: 4. The chain's CDR3 is CASSEWAGVYNEQFF. The CDR3 DNA reads as TGCGCCAGCAGTGAGTGGGCGGGGGTGTACAATGAGCAGTTCTTC.

This clonotype has a count of ten or more. The V call is TRBV2, the J call TRBJ1-2, with D unclear. Germline CDR1 is SNHLY and CDR2 is FYNNEI. Trimming removed 6 bases from V and 4 bases from J, with 9 bases in between. The CDR3 runs to 12 residues. This chain's CDR3 is CASSRDTYGYTF. The CDR3 coding sequence is TGTGCCAGCAGCCGAGACACCTATGGCTACACCTTC.

This clonotype occurred a few times. This rearrangement joins TRBV6-2 or TRBV6-3 to TRBJ1-2; D gene ambiguous. The CDR3 is 15 amino acids. Germline V gene lookup returns CDR1 MNHEY and CDR2 SVGEGT. V was shortened by 5 bases and J by 2 bases, with 15 bases between the two germline ends. The CDR3 DNA reads TGTGCCAGCAGTCCCCTTTCGGGGTCCAACTATGGCTACACCTTC. It specifies CASSPLSGSNYGYTF.

This clonotype was seen just once. The junction and the germline gene differ at one end; a read error may be behind it. The chain recombines TRBV27 with TRBJ1-1; 7 positions match TRBD1. This CDR3 is built from 13 residues. Germline V gives CDR1 MNHEY, CDR2 SMNVEV (reference sequence). DNA of the CDR3: TGTGCCAGCAGCGTACAGGGGATAGCTGACGCTTTCTTT. It specifies CASSVQGIADAFF.

The genes are TRBV20-1 and TRBJ1-5, with D unresolved. The CDR3 has 17 residues. V was trimmed by 1 base and J by 0 bases, leaving 16 bases between them. CDR1 DFQATT and CDR2 SNEGSKA come from the germline V gene (reference sequence). CDR3 amino acids: CSARVAGHTYSNQPQHF. CDR3 sequence (DNA): TGCAGTGCTAGAGTCGCCGGCCATACTTATAGCAATCAGCCCCAGCATTTT.

This clonotype was observed a single time. CDR3 region: CASSAQWPTGELFF. Written as DNA, the CDR3 is TGCGCCAGCAGTGCGCAATGGCCCACCGGGGAGCTGTTTTTT. The rearrangement links TRBV5-1 to TRBJ2-2; D is unclear. The germline gives CDR1 SGHRS, CDR2 YFSETQ. This CDR3 is built from 14 residues. V was cut by 5 bases and J by 4 bases, with 12 bases left in between.

This clonotype was detected only a few times. The CDR3 DNA reads as TGTGCCAGCAGCCAAGATCCAGGGACCTATGGCTACACCTTC. It is translated as CASSQDPGTYGYTF. The chain is built from TRBV4-2 and TRBJ1-2; maybe TRBD1 (5 bases). Germline V gene data show CDR1 as LGHNA and CDR2 as YNFKEQ. The CDR3 is made up of 14 amino acids. V lost 0 bases, J lost 4 bases, and 9 bases lay in between.

The J gene is TRBJ1-1, the V gene TRBV28; no clear D gene. Trimming cost V 5 bases and J 6 bases, with 16 bases left between them. Looked up from germline, CDR1 is MDHEN and CDR2 is SYDVKM. The CDR3 is made up of 14 amino acids. In nucleotides, the CDR3 is TGTGCCAGCAGTCTCGGACGGAAAAGAGCTGAAGCTTTCTTT. Translation: CASSLGRKRAEAFF.

Details on this clonotype: Possible read error: a much larger clone is one base away. The chain combines TRBV5-1 with TRBJ2-5; D may be TRBD1 (5 bases). CDR1 and CDR2 (germline): SGHRS, YFSETQ. Trimming left V 4 bases short and J 11 bases short, with 15 bases between. CDR3 size: 12 residues. The CDR3 spells CASSITGNEQYF. The DNA for the CDR3 is TGCGCCAGCAGCATTACAGGAAATGAGCAGTACTTC.

This clonotype was counted at least ten times. V and J are TRBV12-3 or TRBV12-4 and TRBJ2-1; D gene unclear. There are 13 residues in the CDR3. The V gene lost 10 bases and the J gene lost 5 bases, with 15 bases spanning the gap. The CDR3 sequence: CANCARRNNEQFF. The CDR3 DNA follows: TGTGCCAACTGTGCGAGACGCAACAATGAGCAGTTCTTC.

This clonotype has only a few counts. CDR3 sequence: CASSQDLGQSYNEQFF. The CDR3 coding sequence is TGTGCCAGCAGCCAAGATTTGGGACAGTCCTACAATGAGCAGTTCTTC. The chain employs TRBV4-2 and TRBJ2-1, with TRBD1 identical over 7 bases. The CDR3 is made up of 16 amino acids. V lost 0 bases, J lost 1 base, and 3 bases stayed unmatched. Germline assignment: CDR1 LGHNA and CDR2 YNFKEQ.

This clonotype occurred a few times. This rearrangement joins TRBV7-8 to TRBJ2-3, with 14 bases lining up with TRBD2. The CDR3 sequence is 17 residues long. Germline V CDR1 and CDR2: SGHVS, FQNEAQ. V was clipped by 4 bases and J by 6 bases; unmatched bases: 9. Here the CDR3 reads CASSSRLAGGPLDTQYF. The CDR3, as DNA: TGTGCCAGCAGCTCTAGACTAGCGGGGGGGCCCCTTGATACGCAGTATTTT.

This chain connects TRBV3-1 to TRBJ1-2, with a tentative D call TRBD1 (5 bases). V shed 1 base and J shed 2 bases, with 14 bases lying between them. In germline, CDR1 is LGHDT, CDR2 YNNKEL (reference sequence). CDR3 length: 16 amino acids. This chain's CDR3 is CASSQATGAANYGYTF. The DNA of the CDR3 is TGTGCCAGCAGCCAAGCCACTGGGGCCGCAAACTATGGCTACACCTTC.

The chain uses TRBV10-2 and TRBJ2-3; 7 bases line up with TRBD2. Per the germline V gene, CDR1 is WSHSY and CDR2 is SAAADI. This CDR3 has 13 amino acids. Unmatched junction bases numbered 6, after V lost 8 bases and J lost 4 bases. As DNA, the CDR3 is TGCGCCAGCCGGAGCGGGGTCTCAGATACGCAGTATTTT. Translating it yields CASRSGVSDTQYF.

The chain has TRBV5-1 and TRBJ2-5; D possibly uses TRBD1 or TRBD2 (5 bases each). V lost 4 bases, J lost 11 bases, and 18 bases lay in between. The CDR3 sequence is 13 residues long. The germline V gene has CDR1 SGHRS and CDR2 YFSETQ. The CDR3 sequence: CASSAGHQEEQYF. CDR3 in DNA: TGCGCCAGCAGCGCCGGACACCAGGAGGAGCAGTACTTC. Full variable domain (remainder filled in from reference TRBV5-1 and TRBJ2-5): KAGVTQTPRYLIKTRGQQVTLSCSPISGHRSVSWYQQTPGQGLQFLFEYFSETQRNKGNFPGRFSGRQFSNSRSEMNVSTLELGDSALYLCASSAGHQEEQYFGPGTRLLVL.

The chain joins TRBV2 to TRBJ2-1, with 7 bases lining up with TRBD2. V lost 2 bases and J lost 2; bases outside the gene matches: 9. This CDR3 is 17 amino acids long. The germline V gene has CDR1 SNHLY and CDR2 FYNNEI. This CDR3 reads CASSELAGGGPYNEQFF. Written as DNA, the CDR3 is TGTGCCAGCAGTGAACTCGCGGGCGGGGGTCCCTACAATGAGCAGTTCTTC.

This clonotype turned up a few times. The junction differs from germline at one of its ends, possibly a read error. The V call is TRBV29-1, the J call TRBJ2-1, with 10 nucleotides matching TRBD1. This CDR3 has 15 residues. Germline V CDR1 and CDR2: SQVTM, ANQGSEA. DNA of the CDR3: TGCAGCGTTGACACGGGACAGGGGTTTTACAAGGAGCAGTTCTTC. This sequence encodes CSVDTGQGFYKEQFF.

This clonotype has only a few counts. The chain employs TRBV15 and TRBJ2-5; D might be TRBD2 (6 bases). Germline-derived CDR1 and CDR2 are LNHNV and YYDKDF (reference sequence). Trimming cost V 3 bases and J 5 bases, with 19 bases left between them. CDR3 size: 16 residues. CDR3 DNA: TGTGCCACCAGCAGGGGGGAGGAAGCATACCGGGAGACCCAGTACTTC. Translating it yields CATSRGEEAYRETQYF.

The chain joins TRBV3-1 to TRBJ2-4; 7 bases agree with TRBD1. Looked up from germline, CDR1 is LGHDT and CDR2 is YNNKEL (reference sequence). The CDR3 runs to 15 residues. V trimming: 4 bases; J trimming: 14 bases; junction bases outside the gene matches: 17. The CDR3 DNA sequence: TGTGCCAGCAGCCTTAGGACAGGTGGCCCCTACGAGAAGTACTTC. Translating it yields CASSLRTGGPYEKYF.